Listed below are T cell receptor beta chains from one sample, sequenced in a study of shared T cell receptors in the human thymus. Measured with immunoSEQ multiplex PCR; TCRdb has only the in-frame clones, and not every one. Altogether about 660,000 clones are present, approximately 90% being singletons, with the ten largest covering approximately 0.01%. This sample also belongs to another study, concerning human thymus T cells.

Sequenced material: thymocytes. Receptors were obtained from a boy in the first two years of life with a congenital heart defect. Both conserved end residues are trimmed from each CDR3. The order of the fields is J gene, V gene, CDR3 length, CDR3 protein.

J gene: TRBJ2-7
V gene: TRBV7-2
CDR3 length: 13
CDR3 protein: ASSLVAGTFYEQY

J gene: TRBJ2-4
V gene: TRBV5-8
CDR3 length: 13
CDR3 protein: ASSLKPRAKNIQY

J gene: TRBJ2-5
V gene: TRBV6-5
CDR3 length: 13
CDR3 protein: ASSYRLAGKETQY

J gene: TRBJ2-7
V gene: TRBV7-9
CDR3 length: 14
CDR3 protein: ASSLVDREGPYEQY

J gene: TRBJ2-1
V gene: TRBV7-8
CDR3 length: 12
CDR3 protein: ASSGAGGPGEQF

J gene: TRBJ1-5
V gene: TRBV27
CDR3 length: 18
CDR3 protein: ARRASSAGAPGQINQPQH

J gene: TRBJ2-1
V gene: TRBV5-6
CDR3 length: 14
CDR3 protein: ASSLVGSGSLGEQF

J gene: TRBJ1-2
V gene: TRBV4-1
CDR3 length: 16
CDR3 protein: ASSQDLRGPGGNYGYT

J gene: TRBJ2-7
V gene: TRBV11-3
CDR3 length: 14
CDR3 protein: ASSSTSGRVGDEQY

J gene: TRBJ2-5
V gene: TRBV5-8
CDR3 length: 12
CDR3 protein: ASSPTGGLETQY

J gene: TRBJ2-5
V gene: TRBV9
CDR3 length: 15
CDR3 protein: ASSGGRGRTSGETQY

J gene: TRBJ2-5
V gene: TRBV5-6
CDR3 length: 12
CDR3 protein: ASSRTGGPETQY

J gene: TRBJ2-1
V gene: TRBV14
CDR3 length: 13
CDR3 protein: ASSQGASGIPEQF

J gene: TRBJ2-4
V gene: TRBV4-2
CDR3 length: 14
CDR3 protein: ASSQASQRPKNIQY

J gene: TRBJ2-7
V gene: TRBV5-4
CDR3 length: 13
CDR3 protein: ASSPRGSGIYEQY

J gene: TRBJ2-6
V gene: TRBV19
CDR3 length: 18
CDR3 protein: ASSPGLAGGRNSGANVLT

J gene: TRBJ2-3
V gene: TRBV11-2
CDR3 length: 13
CDR3 protein: ASSFRRGTTDTQY

J gene: TRBJ1-1
V gene: TRBV29-1
CDR3 length: 12
CDR3 protein: SVGPGGMNTEAF

J gene: TRBJ2-7
V gene: TRBV7-9
CDR3 length: 15
CDR3 protein: ASSAHRRDYISYEQY

J gene: TRBJ2-7
V gene: TRBV6-5
CDR3 length: 13
CDR3 protein: ASREPGLADYEQY

J gene: TRBJ2-6
V gene: TRBV15
CDR3 length: 20
CDR3 protein: ATSTRFKAIRTSGSGANVLT

J gene: TRBJ2-3
V gene: TRBV7-9
CDR3 length: 14
CDR3 protein: ASSPQGSGRSDTQY

J gene: TRBJ2-2
V gene: TRBV5-4
CDR3 length: 13
CDR3 protein: ASSPEAGNTGELF

J gene: TRBJ2-7
V gene: TRBV27
CDR3 length: 12
CDR3 protein: ATICGRSSYEQY

J gene: TRBJ2-2
V gene: TRBV28
CDR3 length: 17
CDR3 protein: ASSLCPGGGFEYTGELF

J gene: TRBJ2-3
V gene: TRBV6-5
CDR3 length: 10
CDR3 protein: ASGQTLDTQY

J gene: TRBJ2-7
V gene: TRBV19
CDR3 length: 12
CDR3 protein: ASSGSGSDYEQY

J gene: TRBJ1-1
V gene: TRBV11-3
CDR3 length: 10
CDR3 protein: ASSPTQGHAS

J gene: TRBJ2-1
V gene: TRBV28
CDR3 length: 11
CDR3 protein: ASRMDTYNEQF

J gene: TRBJ2-7
V gene: TRBV4-1
CDR3 length: 15
CDR3 protein: ASSQGVAGEYSYEQY

J gene: TRBJ2-7
V gene: TRBV7-9
CDR3 length: 13
CDR3 protein: ASSLVFGRPYEQY

J gene: TRBJ2-7
V gene: TRBV29-1
CDR3 length: 13
CDR3 protein: SPGSTGGPAYEQY

J gene: TRBJ2-1
V gene: TRBV6-5
CDR3 length: 12
CDR3 protein: ASSRGPGYNEQF

J gene: TRBJ2-7
V gene: TRBV21-1
CDR3 length: 16
CDR3 protein: ASSKWRRSAIVIYEQY

J gene: TRBJ1-5
V gene: TRBV28
CDR3 length: 12
CDR3 protein: ASSSGTPNQPQH

J gene: TRBJ2-1
V gene: TRBV11-2
CDR3 length: 12
CDR3 protein: ASSGGRPYNEQF

J gene: TRBJ2-1
V gene: TRBV5-6
CDR3 length: 12
CDR3 protein: ASSPGGRDYEQF

J gene: TRBJ2-5
V gene: TRBV25-1
CDR3 length: 12
CDR3 protein: ASSEGDWVWTQY